The clone carrying this T cell receptor beta chain showed up just once. The data were obtained in a study of blood T cell repertoires in COVID-19. At the level of the study: Sites in the United States, Italy and Spain provided acute and convalescent COVID-19 samples. PBMCs, B-cell-depleted T cells, or T cells provided the cDNA or gDNA that made up the material.

In the authors' methods: The assay estimated nucleated cells by amplifying reference gene primers. Profiled with immunoSEQ multiplex PCR; TCRdb holds only in-frame clones, not every one. V, J and clone size are taken as reported in that table, and D and trimming were inferred from the DNA itself. This table holds roughly 58,000 clones, more than 80% found once. The sequencing input was peripheral blood. The clonotype was recovered from a man aged 55-75 years with COVID-19, enrolled during active disease.

CDR3 bases: TGTGCCATCAGTGAGAAGAGGAGCTCCTATAATTCACCCCTCCACTTT. Translating gives CAISEKRSSYNSPLHF. V is TRBV10-3 and J is TRBJ1-6; D is undetermined. CDR1 and CDR2 (germline): ENHRY, SYGVKD. V was trimmed by 2 bases and J by 0 bases, leaving 8 bases between them. CDR3 size: 16 residues.